The 9 T cell receptor beta chains presented below share a single source sample, sequenced in a study of blood T cells in healthy people across ages. A second PCR of 7 to 11 cycles used a sample-barcoded 5' primer and a J-beta primer mix. MiXCR was run by TCRdb on the 5' RACE reads, yielding one entry per CDR3 protein. The top ten clones hold about 0.8% of a sample with around 1,000,000 distinct CDR3 sequences, 20% to 25% of them seen once. The same specimen was also included in a second study, on T cells of mothers and their children.

Sequenced material: blood. These receptors came from a girl aged 2-10 years in good health.

This clonotype was counted between two and nine times. The chain couples TRBV2 to TRBJ1-2; D unclear. The germline V and J ends were trimmed by 5 bases and 2 bases, with 9 bases remaining between them. Germline values: CDR1 SNHLY, CDR2 FYNNEI. CDR3 size: 13 residues. In DNA, the CDR3 is TGTGCCAGCAGTACCGACGGGAACTATGGCTACACCTTC. It specifies CASSTDGNYGYTF.

The chain has TRBV20-1 and TRBJ2-1; 8 bases match TRBD2. Germline CDR1 reads DFQATT; CDR2 reads SNEGSKA (reference sequence). With V trimmed by 5 bases and J by 7 bases, 22 bases remained unmatched. The CDR3 extends over 18 amino acids. CDR3 sequence: CSAHYSGIRLLNRNEQFF. DNA of the CDR3: TGCAGTGCTCACTATAGCGGGATCCGCCTCCTAAATAGGAATGAGCAGTTCTTC.

The chain employs TRBV7-6 and TRBJ1-1; perhaps TRBD1 as D (6 bases). V lost 5 bases and J 7 bases, leaving 26 bases between the germline ends. This CDR3 comprises 17 residues. Germline V gene data show CDR1 as SGHVS and CDR2 as FNYEAQ. The CDR3 nucleotides are TGTGCCAGCAGCCCCAAGGTGCCAGGGGTCTTGGTAATTGAAGCTTTCTTT. Translating gives CASSPKVPGVLVIEAFF. The full variable domain, in which reference TRBV7-6 and TRBJ1-1 provide the parts outside the CDR3, is GAGVSQSPRYKVTKRGQDVALRCDPISGHVSLYWYRQALGQGPEFLTYFNYEAQQDKSGLPNDRFSAERPEGSISTLTIQRTEQRDSAMYRCASSPKVPGVLVIEAFFGQGTRLTVV.

This clonotype was seen a handful of times. The chain has TRBV12-5 and TRBJ2-5; D is undetermined. The germline CDR1 and CDR2 sequences are LGHNT and FRNRAP. Trimming cost V 5 bases and J 13 bases, with 8 bases left between them. This CDR3 comprises 9 residues. In DNA form, the CDR3 reads TGTGCTAGTGGTCCACGTCGGTACTTC. Amino acid sequence: CASGPRRYF.

J is TRBJ2-5 and V is TRBV20-1; no firm D call. The CDR3 is made up of 15 amino acids. From germline, CDR1 is DFQATT and CDR2 SNEGSKA (reference sequence). V was trimmed by 0 bases and J by 0 bases, leaving 11 bases between them. Here the CDR3 DNA reads TGCAGTGCTAGAGAGGATCTTGGGTACCAAGAGACCCAGTACTTC. Translating it yields CSAREDLGYQETQYF.

The table lists this clonotype with many counts. This rearrangement joins TRBV6-6 to TRBJ2-1, with no clear D. Trimming cost V 4 bases and J 10 bases, with 8 bases left between them. Germline-derived CDR1 and CDR2 are MNHNY and SVGAGI (reference sequence). The CDR3 spans 11 residues. The CDR3 is CASSLATEQFF. CDR3 nucleotide sequence: TGTGCCAGCAGTTTAGCAACAGAGCAGTTCTTC.

V is TRBV24-1 and J is TRBJ2-5; 7 bases align to TRBD1. Germline V gene data show CDR1 as KGHDR and CDR2 as SFDVKD. CDR3 length: 14 residues. V gave up 4 bases and J gave up 5 bases; unmatched junction bases: 6. CDR3 residues: CATSDRDREETQYF. The CDR3 nucleotides read TGTGCCACCAGTGACCGCGACAGGGAGGAGACCCAGTACTTC.

The rearrangement joins TRBV7-8 to TRBJ2-1; D is unclear. The germline CDR1 and CDR2 sequences are SGHVS and FQNEAQ. This CDR3 is 15 amino acids long. V dropped 0 bases and J dropped 5 bases, with 11 bases sitting between them. The CDR3 loop reads CASSLARSVNNEQFF. The CDR3 nucleotides read TGTGCCAGCAGCTTAGCGCGGTCGGTAAACAATGAGCAGTTCTTC.

The table lists this clonotype with a few counts. This chain joins TRBV7-9 and TRBJ2-5; D remains unclear. Germline-derived CDR1 and CDR2 are SEHNR and FQNEAQ (reference sequence). V lost 6 bases, J lost 4 bases, and 9 bases lay in between. CDR3 length: 12 amino acids. CDR3 sequence (DNA): TGTGCCAGCAGTTCGGATCTAGAGACCCAGTACTTC. Translated: CASSSDLETQYF.